This T cell receptor beta chain was recovered during a study of T cell responses to AZD1222 COVID-19 vaccine. Study-level results: Donors were largely white British and mainly female; clonal diversity was possibly underestimated. Close to half of all spike-specific TCRs reportedly target regions of the variants that are unmutated.

The V end was cut by 1 base, the J end by 1 base, with 7 bases between. The CDR3 sequence is 14 residues long. Germline CDR1 reads SGHTA; CDR2 reads FQGTGA. As to this clone: The antigen is not known.

TCRdb's table, derived via immunoSEQ multiplex PCR, lists solely in-frame clones and lacks some. The sample lists more than 95,000 clones; 85% to 90% were seen once. The genes are TRBV7-3 and TRBJ1-1; D remains unclear. This TCR derives from an adult who received the AZD1222 COVID-19 vaccine. The input for sequencing was peripheral blood, taken 28 days after the second AZD1222 dose. In DNA form, the CDR3 reads TGTGCCAGCAGCTTAAACTGGGCGAACACTGAAGCTTTCTTT. Translation gives CASSLNWANTEAFF. Looking up the rest from reference TRBV7-3 and TRBJ1-1 gives the full variable domain: GAGVSQTPSNKVTEKGKYVELRCDPISGHTALYWYRQSLGQGPEFLIYFQGTGAADDSGLPNDRFFAVRPEGSVSTLKIQRTERGDSAVYLCASSLNWANTEAFFGQGTRLTVV.